These 11 T cell receptor beta chains originate from one sample sequenced in a study of cytotoxic CD8 clonotypes in ibrutinib-treated CLL. Produced via immunoSEQ multiplex PCR; TCRdb's table is partial and in-frame only. The sample contains 150,000 to 200,000 clones, over 75% of which appear only once. This specimen consisted of PBMCs, obtained at disease progression, from a patient treated with ibrutinib. These receptors originate from a human donor with chronic lymphocytic leukemia.

The V call is TRBV9, the J call TRBJ1-4; TRBD1 aligns across 7 bases. The V segment lost 4 bases and the J segment 7 bases; nucleotides outside the gene matches: 7. There are 14 residues in the CDR3. Germline V gene lookup returns CDR1 SGDLS and CDR2 YYNGEE. In DNA, the CDR3 is TGTGCCAGCAGCCCTCTACAGGGGAGTGAAAAACTGTTTTTT. As protein: CASSPLQGSEKLFF.

The rearrangement uses TRBV30 and TRBJ2-3, with D uncertain. Trimming stripped 1 base from V and 7 bases from J, with 6 bases between. The CDR3 length is 11 residues. CDR1 is GTSNPN, CDR2 SVGIG, per germline (reference sequence). This CDR3 is CAWSGMNTQYF. The DNA for the CDR3 is TGTGCCTGGAGTGGAATGAATACGCAGTATTTT.

The genes are TRBV6-6 and TRBJ1-2; no clear D gene. The CDR3 is 14 amino acids. V dropped 7 bases and J dropped 5 bases, with 17 bases sitting between them. Germline CDR1 MNHNY, CDR2 SVGAGI (reference sequence). CDR3 residues: CASTLRTETYGYTF. CDR3 nucleotide sequence: TGTGCCAGCACTCTAAGGACCGAGACGTATGGCTACACCTTC.

The rearrangement links TRBV6-5 to TRBJ1-4; maybe TRBD1 (5 bases). The CDR3 extends over 14 amino acids. In germline, CDR1 is MNHEY, CDR2 SVGAGI. V shed 6 bases and J shed 10 bases, with 18 bases lying between them. The CDR3 DNA reads as TGTGCCAGCAGGCCCGGGACGGTCGGGGTAAAACTGTTTTTT. It encodes CASRPGTVGVKLFF.

This clone was counted ten times or more. The chain joins TRBV4-1 to TRBJ2-5; 10 nucleotides align to TRBD1. With 1 base clipped from V and 4 bases from J, the junction kept 0 bases outside the gene matches. Germline V lookup: CDR1 MGHRA, CDR2 YSYEKL. CDR3 length: 14 residues. CDR3 residues: CASSQGDRGETQYF. As DNA, the CDR3 is TGCGCCAGCAGCCAAGGGGACAGGGGAGAGACCCAGTACTTC.

This chain links TRBV5-1 with TRBJ2-7; the D call may be TRBD1 or TRBD2 (6 bases each). The germline V gene has CDR1 SGHRS and CDR2 YFSETQ. V shed 3 bases and J shed 5 bases, with 21 bases lying between them. This CDR3 comprises 16 residues. The CDR3 DNA sequence: TGCGCCAGCAGCTCCCCCGCGCACGGGGGCCCGAACGAGCAGTACTTC. It encodes CASSSPAHGGPNEQYF.

The V and J genes are TRBV7-2 and TRBJ2-1, with TRBD1 as a possible D gene (5 bases). CDR1 and CDR2 (germline): SGHTA, FQGNSA. The CDR3 sequence is 15 residues long. Trimming left V 5 bases short and J 5 bases short, with 16 bases between. In DNA, the CDR3 is TGTGCCAGCAGCGCACCGGGTCTGGGGCACAATGAGCAGTTCTTC. Protein: CASSAPGLGHNEQFF. Filled out from reference TRBV7-2 and TRBJ2-1, the complete variable domain reads GAGVSQSPSNKVTEKGKDVELRCDPISGHTALYWYRQSLGQGLEFLIYFQGNSAPDKSGLPSDRFSAERTGGSVSTLTIQRTQQEDSAVYLCASSAPGLGHNEQFFGPGTRLTVL.

The J gene is TRBJ2-1, the V gene TRBV4-2, with a tentative D call TRBD2 (6 bases). Trimming took off 0 bases at V and 8 bases at J, with 23 bases between the two ends. The CDR3 totals 18 residues. CDR1 LGHNA and CDR2 YNFKEQ come from the germline V gene. The CDR3 sequence: CASSQEDLGRYLGYEQFF. CDR3 bases: TGTGCCAGCAGCCAAGAGGATCTAGGGAGGTATTTAGGCTATGAGCAGTTCTTC.

The J gene is TRBJ1-5, the V gene TRBV18, with D uncertain. Trimming cost V 3 bases and J 6 bases, with 9 bases left between them. Germline V gives CDR1 KGHSH, CDR2 LQKENI. The CDR3 runs 13 residues. CDR3 coding DNA: TGTGCCAGCTCACCGTCCACGAGTCAGCCCCAGCATTTT. As protein: CASSPSTSQPQHF.

This clone appeared once. The J gene is TRBJ1-3, the V gene TRBV28, with D maybe TRBD1 (5 bases). The CDR3 loop spans 17 amino acids. V was trimmed by 2 bases and J by 0 bases, leaving 14 bases between them. Per germline, CDR1 MDHEN and CDR2 SYDVKM. For the CDR3, the DNA is TGTGCCAGCAGTTTACGCGACAGACTATCCTCTGGAAACACCATATATTTT. This gives the protein CASSLRDRLSSGNTIYF.

The gene calls are TRBV6-1 and TRBJ2-7; 7 nucleotides match TRBD2. CDR3 size: 13 residues. V trimming: 11 bases; J trimming: 0 bases; junction bases outside the gene matches: 7. Germline V gene lookup returns CDR1 MNHNS and CDR2 SASEGT. The CDR3 nucleotides are TGTGCCGGGCTAGCGGAAAGCTCCTACGAGCAGTACTTC. Its translation: CAGLAESSYEQYF.